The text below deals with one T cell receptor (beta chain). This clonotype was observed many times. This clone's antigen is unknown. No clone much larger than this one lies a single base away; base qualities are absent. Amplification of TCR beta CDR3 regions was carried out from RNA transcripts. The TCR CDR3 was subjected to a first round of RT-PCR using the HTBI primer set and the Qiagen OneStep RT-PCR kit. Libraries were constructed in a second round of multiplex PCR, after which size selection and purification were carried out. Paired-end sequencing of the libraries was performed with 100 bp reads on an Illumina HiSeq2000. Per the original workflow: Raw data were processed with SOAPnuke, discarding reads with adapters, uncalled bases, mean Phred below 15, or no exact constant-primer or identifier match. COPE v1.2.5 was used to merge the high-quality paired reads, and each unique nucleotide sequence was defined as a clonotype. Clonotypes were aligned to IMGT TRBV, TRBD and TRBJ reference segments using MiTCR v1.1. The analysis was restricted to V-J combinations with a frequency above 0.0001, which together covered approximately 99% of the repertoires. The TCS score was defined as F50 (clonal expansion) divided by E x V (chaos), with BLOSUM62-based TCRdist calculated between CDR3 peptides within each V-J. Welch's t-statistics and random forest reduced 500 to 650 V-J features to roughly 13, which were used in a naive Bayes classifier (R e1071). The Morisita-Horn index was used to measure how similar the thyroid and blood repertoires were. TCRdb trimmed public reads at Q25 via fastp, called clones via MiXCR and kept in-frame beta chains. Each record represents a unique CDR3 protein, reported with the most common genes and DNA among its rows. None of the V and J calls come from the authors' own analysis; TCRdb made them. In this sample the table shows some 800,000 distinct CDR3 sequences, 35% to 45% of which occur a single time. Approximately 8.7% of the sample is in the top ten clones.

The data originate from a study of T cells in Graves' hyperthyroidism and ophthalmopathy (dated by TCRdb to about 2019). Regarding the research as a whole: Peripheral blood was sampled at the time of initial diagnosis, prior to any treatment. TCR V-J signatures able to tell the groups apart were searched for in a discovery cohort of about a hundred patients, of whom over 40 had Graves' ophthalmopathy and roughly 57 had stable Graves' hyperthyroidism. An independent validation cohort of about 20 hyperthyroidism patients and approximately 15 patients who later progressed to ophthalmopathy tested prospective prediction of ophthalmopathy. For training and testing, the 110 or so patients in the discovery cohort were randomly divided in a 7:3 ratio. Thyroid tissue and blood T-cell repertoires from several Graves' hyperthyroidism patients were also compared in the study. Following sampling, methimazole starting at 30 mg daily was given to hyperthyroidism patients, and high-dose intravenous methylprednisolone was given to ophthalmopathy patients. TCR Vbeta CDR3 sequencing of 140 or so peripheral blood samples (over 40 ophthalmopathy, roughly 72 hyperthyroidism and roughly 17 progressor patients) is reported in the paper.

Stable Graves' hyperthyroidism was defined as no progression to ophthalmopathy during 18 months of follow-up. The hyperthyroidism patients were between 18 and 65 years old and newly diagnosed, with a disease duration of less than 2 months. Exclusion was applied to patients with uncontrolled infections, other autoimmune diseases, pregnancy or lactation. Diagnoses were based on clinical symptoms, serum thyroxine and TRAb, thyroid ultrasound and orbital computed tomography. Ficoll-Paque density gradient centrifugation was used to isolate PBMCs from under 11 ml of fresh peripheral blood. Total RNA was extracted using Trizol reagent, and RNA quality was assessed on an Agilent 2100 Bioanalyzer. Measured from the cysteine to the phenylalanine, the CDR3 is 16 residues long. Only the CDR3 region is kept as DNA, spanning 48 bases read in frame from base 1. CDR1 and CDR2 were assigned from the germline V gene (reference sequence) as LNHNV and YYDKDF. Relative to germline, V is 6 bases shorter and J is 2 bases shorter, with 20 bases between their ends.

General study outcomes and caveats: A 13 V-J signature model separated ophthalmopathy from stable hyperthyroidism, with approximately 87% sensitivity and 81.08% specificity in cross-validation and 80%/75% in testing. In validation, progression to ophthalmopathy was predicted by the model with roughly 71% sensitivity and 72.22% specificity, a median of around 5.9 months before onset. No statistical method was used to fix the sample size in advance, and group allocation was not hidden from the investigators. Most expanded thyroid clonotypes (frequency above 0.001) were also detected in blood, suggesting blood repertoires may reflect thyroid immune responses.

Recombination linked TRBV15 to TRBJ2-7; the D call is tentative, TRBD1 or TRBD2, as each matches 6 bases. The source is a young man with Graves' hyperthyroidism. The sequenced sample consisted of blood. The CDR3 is CATSTLSGAPTYEQYF. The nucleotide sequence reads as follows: TGTGCCACCAGTACCCTTTCGGGGGCACCGACCTACGAGCAGTACTTC.